The present T cell receptor beta chain was sequenced within a study of tumor-infiltrating lymphocytes in primary liver carcinoma. Unsorted bulk tissue of roughly 18-32 mg yielded co-extracted RNA and DNA. This CDR3 region has 19 residues. CDR1 is ENHRY and CDR2 is SYGVKD in the germline V gene. Findings and limits, study-wide: Relative to tumor region pairs, the tumor-adjacent and tumor-blood pairs showed overlap that was lower.

Reverse transcription of about 500 ng total RNA with a constant-region primer produced TCR beta cDNA. Three nested multiplex PCR rounds, a slightly modified ARM-PCR method, built the TCR beta libraries. A C-beta reverse primer was combined with TRBV1-TRBV30 forward primers in the first two PCR rounds, and each round had about 10 cycles. MiXCR, run by TCRdb on the multiplex PCR reads, gives a single entry per CDR3 protein. Seen here are 100,000 to 150,000 distinct CDR3 sequences, 65% observed once, and the top ten hold around 8.5%. Concerning this clonotype: The antigen is unknown. One end of the junction fails to match germline, which may point to a read error.

Sequencing input: liver tumor tissue from sampling region 1. As for subset: tumor region T1, superior pole. The rearrangement joins TRBV10-3 to TRBJ2-5; 8 nucleotides align to TRBD1. The TCR comes from a woman aged 60-70 years with primary liver carcinoma and hepatitis B virus infection. In DNA, the CDR3 is TGTGCCATCAGTGAACGGTCAGGGGGCGCCGAGGGAATACGGGAGACCCACCACTTC. As protein: CAISERSGGAEGIRETHHF.